Sequencing of this T cell receptor beta chain was carried out in a study of read filtering for tumor transcriptome and immune sequencing. Whole-study context: Mean patient age was roughly 61 years, range about 40 to 85; approximately 18 male, 12 to 15 female. DNase treatment preceded whole-transcriptome library preparation.

This clonotype was observed at least ten times. The length of the CDR3 is 15 residues. The germline gives CDR1 SNHLY, CDR2 FYNNEI. The V gene end was trimmed by 5 bases and the J gene end by 4 bases; junction bases not matched to a gene: 2. From roughly 390 ng of RNA, a library with molecular barcoded alpha/delta and beta/gamma adaptors was made. TCRdb re-called the reads with MiXCR, one entry per CDR3 protein. The sample has fewer than 30,000 distinct CDR3 sequences; about 22% are singletons. The sequence was collected from a donor aged 40 or over with multiple myeloma. V gene TRBV2 combines with J gene TRBJ2-3; 14 positions agree with TRBD2. The specimen was a population of CD138-negative cells sorted from bone marrow. CDR3 sequence reads: CASSRLAGGPDTQYF. The CDR3 bases are TGTGCCAGCAGTCGACTAGCGGGGGGGCCAGATACGCAGTATTTT. The whole variable domain, filled in from reference TRBV2 and TRBJ2-3, reads EPEVTQTPSHQVTQMGQEVILRCVPISNHLYFYWYRQILGQKVEFLVSFYNNEISEKSEIFDDQFSVERPDGSNFTLKIRSTKLEDSAMYFCASSRLAGGPDTQYFGPGTRLTVL.